This T cell receptor (beta chain) was profiled in a study of PD-1 blockade in classical Hodgkin lymphoma. Clones were sequenced by immunoSEQ multiplex PCR, and TCRdb holds only the in-frame ones, with some missing. The data show over 60,000 clones, around nine tenths seen once. This clone was observed once. Described time point: cycle 4 day 1 (C4D1), after more than five weeks of nivolumab. Each and every patient relapsed after autologous stem cell transplantation, and patients got differing brentuximab vedotin exposure. The receptor was derived from a human donor with classical Hodgkin lymphoma. Sequences were derived from peripheral blood mononuclear cells (PBMCs), sampled before the fourth cycle of nivolumab.

CDR3 region: CASSWSSAEETQYF. The CDR3 coding sequence is TGTGCCAGCAGTTGGAGTAGCGCTGAAGAGACCCAGTACTTC. The V call is TRBV27, the J call TRBJ2-5; tentatively, D is TRBD2 (5 bases). Germline CDR1 and CDR2: MNHEY and SMNVEV (reference sequence). This CDR3 contains 14 residues. V was trimmed by 4 bases and J by 3 bases, leaving 12 bases between them.